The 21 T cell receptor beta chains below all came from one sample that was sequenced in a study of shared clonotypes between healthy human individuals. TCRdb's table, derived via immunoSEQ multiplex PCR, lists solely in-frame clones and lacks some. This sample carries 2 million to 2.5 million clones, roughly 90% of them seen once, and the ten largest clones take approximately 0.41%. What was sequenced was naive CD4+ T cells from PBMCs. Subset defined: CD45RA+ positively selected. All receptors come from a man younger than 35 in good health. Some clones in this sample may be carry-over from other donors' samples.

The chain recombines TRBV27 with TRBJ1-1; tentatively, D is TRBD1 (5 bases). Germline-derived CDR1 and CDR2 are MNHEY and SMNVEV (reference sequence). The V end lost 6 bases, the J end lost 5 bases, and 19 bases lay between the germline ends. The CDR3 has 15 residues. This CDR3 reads CASRIERMGETEAFF. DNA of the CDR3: TGTGCCAGCAGAATTGAACGAATGGGGGAAACTGAAGCTTTCTTT.

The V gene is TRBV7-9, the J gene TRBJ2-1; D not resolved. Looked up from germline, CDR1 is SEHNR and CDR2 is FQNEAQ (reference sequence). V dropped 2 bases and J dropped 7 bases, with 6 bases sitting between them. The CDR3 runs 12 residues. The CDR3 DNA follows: TGTGCCAGCAGCTTAATCGGGAATGAGCAGTTCTTC. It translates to CASSLIGNEQFF.

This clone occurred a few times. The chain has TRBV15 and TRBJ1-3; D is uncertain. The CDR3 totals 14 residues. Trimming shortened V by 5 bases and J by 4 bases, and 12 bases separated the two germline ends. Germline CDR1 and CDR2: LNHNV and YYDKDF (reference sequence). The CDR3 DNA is TGTGCCACCAGCGCCCGACAAGACGGAAACACCATATATTTT. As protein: CATSARQDGNTIYF.

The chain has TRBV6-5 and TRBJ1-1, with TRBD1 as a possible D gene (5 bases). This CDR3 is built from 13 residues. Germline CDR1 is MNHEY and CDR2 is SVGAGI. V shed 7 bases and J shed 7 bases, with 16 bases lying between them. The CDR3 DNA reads TGTGCCAGCATGGCCGGGGGTTATTTTGAAGCTTTCTTT. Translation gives CASMAGGYFEAFF.

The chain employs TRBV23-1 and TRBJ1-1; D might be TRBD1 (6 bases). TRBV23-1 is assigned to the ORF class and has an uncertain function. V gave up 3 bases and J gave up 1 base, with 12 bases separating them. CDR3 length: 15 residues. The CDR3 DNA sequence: TGCGCCAGCAGTCAGTCGAAGACAGGGAACACTGAAGCTTTCTTT. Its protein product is CASSQSKTGNTEAFF.

Here the CDR3 DNA reads TGTGCCAGCAGCCGGGGACAGGACTCTGGGGCCAACGTCCTGACTTTC. It codes for CASSRGQDSGANVLTF. This chain uses TRBV28 with TRBJ2-6; 8 nucleotides match TRBD1. V lost 6 bases to trimming and J lost 0 bases; unmatched junction nucleotides: 4. The CDR3 runs 16 residues. In germline, CDR1 is MDHEN, CDR2 SYDVKM. Full variable domain (rest looked up from reference TRBV28 and TRBJ2-6): DVKVTQSSRYLVKRTGEKVFLECVQDMDHENMFWYRQDPGLGLRLIYFSYDVKMKEKGDIPEGYSVSREKKERFSLILESASTNQTSMYLCASSRGQDSGANVLTFGAGSRLTVL.

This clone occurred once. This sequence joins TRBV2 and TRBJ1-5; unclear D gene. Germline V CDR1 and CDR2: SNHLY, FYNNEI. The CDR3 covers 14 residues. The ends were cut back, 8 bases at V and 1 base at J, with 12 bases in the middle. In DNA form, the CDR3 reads TGTGCCAGCGAGAGGGCTCTGAGCAATCAGCCCCAGCATTTT. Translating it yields CASERALSNQPQHF.

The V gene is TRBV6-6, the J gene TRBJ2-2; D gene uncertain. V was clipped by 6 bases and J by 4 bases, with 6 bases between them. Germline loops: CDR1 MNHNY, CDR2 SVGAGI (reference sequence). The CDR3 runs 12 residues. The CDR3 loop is CASSRLTGELFF. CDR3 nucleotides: TGTGCCAGCAGCCGCCTCACCGGGGAGCTGTTTTTT.

The CDR3 sequence is CASSESLWDSSYNEQFF. CDR3 DNA sequence: TGTGCCAGCAGCGAGTCGCTGTGGGACAGCTCCTACAATGAGCAGTTCTTC. This chain links TRBV9 with TRBJ2-1; TRBD1 matches 7 bases. The CDR3 is 17 amino acids. Germline lookup yields CDR1 SGDLS and CDR2 YYNGEE. The V gene end was trimmed by 3 bases and the J gene end by 0 bases; junction bases not matched to a gene: 9.

The CDR3 loop reads CASSSPTGRIGDTQYF. CDR3 nucleotides: TGTGCCAGCAGTTCCCCGACCGGGCGAATTGGCGATACGCAGTATTTT. The genes are TRBV6-5 and TRBJ2-3; unclear D gene. CDR3 size: 16 residues. Germline CDR1 reads MNHEY; CDR2 reads SVGAGI. V gave up 4 bases and J gave up 6 bases, with 20 bases separating them.

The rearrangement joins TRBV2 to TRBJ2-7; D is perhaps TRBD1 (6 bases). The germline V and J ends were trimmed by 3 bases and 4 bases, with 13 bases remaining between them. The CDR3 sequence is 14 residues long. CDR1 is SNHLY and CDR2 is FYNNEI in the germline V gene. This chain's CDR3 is CASSEQGNFYEQYF. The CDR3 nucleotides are TGTGCCAGCAGTGAGCAGGGGAATTTTTACGAGCAGTACTTC. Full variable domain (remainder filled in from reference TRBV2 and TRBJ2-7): EPEVTQTPSHQVTQMGQEVILRCVPISNHLYFYWYRQILGQKVEFLVSFYNNEISEKSEIFDDQFSVERPDGSNFTLKIRSTKLEDSAMYFCASSEQGNFYEQYFGPGTRLTVT.

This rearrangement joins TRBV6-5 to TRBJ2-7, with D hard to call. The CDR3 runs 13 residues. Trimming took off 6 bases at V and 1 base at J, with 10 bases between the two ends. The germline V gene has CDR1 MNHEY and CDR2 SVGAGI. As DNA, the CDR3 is TGTGCCAGCAGAGAACTGACGTCCTACGAGCAGTACTTC. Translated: CASRELTSYEQYF.

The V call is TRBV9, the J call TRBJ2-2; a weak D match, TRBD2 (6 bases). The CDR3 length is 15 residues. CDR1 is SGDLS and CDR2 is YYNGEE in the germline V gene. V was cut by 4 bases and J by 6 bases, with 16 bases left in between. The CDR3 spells CASSFRLVEAGELFF. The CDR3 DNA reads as TGTGCCAGCAGCTTCCGACTAGTGGAGGCCGGGGAGCTGTTTTTT.

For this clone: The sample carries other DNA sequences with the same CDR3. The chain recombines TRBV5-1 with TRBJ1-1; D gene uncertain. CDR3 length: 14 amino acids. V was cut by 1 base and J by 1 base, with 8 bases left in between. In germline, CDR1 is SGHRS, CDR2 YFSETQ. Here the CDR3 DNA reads TGCGCCAGCAGCTTGAGCCCCGGGAACACTGAAGCTTTCTTT. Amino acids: CASSLSPGNTEAFF. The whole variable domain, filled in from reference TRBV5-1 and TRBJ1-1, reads KAGVTQTPRYLIKTRGQQVTLSCSPISGHRSVSWYQQTPGQGLQFLFEYFSETQRNKGNFPGRFSGRQFSNSRSEMNVSTLELGDSALYLCASSLSPGNTEAFFGQGTRLTVV.

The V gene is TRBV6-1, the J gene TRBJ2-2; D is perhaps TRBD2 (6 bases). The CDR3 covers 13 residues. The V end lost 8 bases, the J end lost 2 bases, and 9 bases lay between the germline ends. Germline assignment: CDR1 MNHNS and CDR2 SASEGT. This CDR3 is CASLADNTGELFF. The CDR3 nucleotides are TGTGCCAGCTTAGCGGATAACACCGGGGAGCTGTTTTTT.

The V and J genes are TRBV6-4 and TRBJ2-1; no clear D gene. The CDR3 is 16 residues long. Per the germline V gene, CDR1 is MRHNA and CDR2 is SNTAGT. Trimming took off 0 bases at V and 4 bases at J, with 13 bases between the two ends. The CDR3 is CASSDSVAKSYNEQFF. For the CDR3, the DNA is TGTGCCAGCAGTGACTCGGTCGCTAAGAGTTACAATGAGCAGTTCTTC.

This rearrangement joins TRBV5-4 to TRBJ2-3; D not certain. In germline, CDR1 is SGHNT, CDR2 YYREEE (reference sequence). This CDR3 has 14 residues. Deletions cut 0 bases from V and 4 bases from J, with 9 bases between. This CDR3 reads CASSLEVFADTQYF. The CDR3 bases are TGTGCCAGCAGCTTGGAGGTGTTTGCAGATACGCAGTATTTT.

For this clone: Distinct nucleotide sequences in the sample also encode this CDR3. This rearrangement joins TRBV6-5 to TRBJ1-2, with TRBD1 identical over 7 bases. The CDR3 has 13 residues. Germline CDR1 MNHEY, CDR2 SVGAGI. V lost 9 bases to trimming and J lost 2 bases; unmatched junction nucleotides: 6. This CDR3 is CASSRDRNYGYTF. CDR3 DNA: TGTGCCAGTTCCCGGGACAGAAACTATGGCTACACCTTC.

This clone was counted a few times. The CDR3 region is CASGDEKLFF. In DNA form, the CDR3 reads TGTGCCAGTGGGGACGAAAAACTGTTTTTT. The chain employs TRBV2 and TRBJ1-4, with D perhaps TRBD1 (5 bases). CDR3 size: 10 residues. CDR1 and CDR2 from the germline V gene are SNHLY and FYNNEI. The V gene lost 9 bases and the J gene lost 8 bases, with 7 bases spanning the gap.

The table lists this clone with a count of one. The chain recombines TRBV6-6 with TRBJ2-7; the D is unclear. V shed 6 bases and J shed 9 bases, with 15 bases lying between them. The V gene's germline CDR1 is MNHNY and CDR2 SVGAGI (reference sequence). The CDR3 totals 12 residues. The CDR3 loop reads CASSSPPRRQYF. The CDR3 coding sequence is TGTGCCAGCAGCTCCCCTCCCCGAAGGCAGTACTTC.

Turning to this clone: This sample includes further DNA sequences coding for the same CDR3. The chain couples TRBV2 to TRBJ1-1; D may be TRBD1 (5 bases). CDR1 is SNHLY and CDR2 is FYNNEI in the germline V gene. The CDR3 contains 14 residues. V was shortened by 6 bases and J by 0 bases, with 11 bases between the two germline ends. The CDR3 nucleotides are TGTGCCAGCAGGCCAGGGCGGCTGAACACTGAAGCTTTCTTT. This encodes CASRPGRLNTEAFF. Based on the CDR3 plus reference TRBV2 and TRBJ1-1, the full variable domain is EPEVTQTPSHQVTQMGQEVILRCVPISNHLYFYWYRQILGQKVEFLVSFYNNEISEKSEIFDDQFSVERPDGSNFTLKIRSTKLEDSAMYFCASRPGRLNTEAFFGQGTRLTVV.